This T cell receptor (beta chain) was observed in a study of T cells after yellow fever vaccination (dated by TCRdb to about 2019). Regarding the complete study: Libraries from fractions with low cell numbers were prepared with the SMART-Seq v4 Ultra Low Input RNA kit. The cohort comprised two healthy male donors, one aged 18 to 29 and one aged 30 to 39 years. To follow T-cell clones before and after both primary and booster YFV17D yellow fever vaccination, bulk TCR alpha and beta repertoires underwent longitudinal sequencing. Blood samples were taken at several timepoints before and after primary and secondary immunization, and bulk PBMC replicates and cell subsets were isolated.

TCR cDNA was synthesized by 5'RACE template switching, which introduced a universal primer site and unique molecular identifiers. Priming for cDNA synthesis came from both the TCR alpha and TCR beta constant segments. Library amplification used two PCR steps, and the second PCR step added sample barcodes and sequencing adapters. Sequencing of the libraries was done on either Illumina HiSeq 2500 (2x100 bp) or NovaSeq (2x150 bp). Per the original workflow: Reads were demultiplexed and collapsed into UMI consensus sequences with MIGEC, and V(D)J alignment was performed with MiXCR. Using edgeR on replicate PBMC samples, clonotypes were called vaccine-responding if FDR was below 0.01 and the log2 fold change was above 5 up to day 15. Each bulk clonotype was labeled CD4 or CD8 based on which sequenced repertoire, CD4 or CD8, contained the clonotype at higher abundance. The public reads were run again by TCRdb, first through fastp at Q25 and then through MiXCR, and only productive beta chains were kept. Under each unique CDR3 protein, matching rows form one entry showing the most common genes and DNA. Clone size and V and J calls follow TCRdb, not the original study. Across this sample there are around 68,000 distinct CDR3 sequences, with about 7.3% seen only once. The top ten clonotypes cover roughly 29% of the sample.

In the case of this clonotype: Its antigen remains unidentified. Since a much larger clone is just one base distant, this may be a read error.

Measured from the cysteine to the phenylalanine, the CDR3 is 15 residues long. Of the read, only the CDR3 DNA is kept; its 45 bases are in frame from base 1. CDR1 and CDR2 (SNHLY, FYNNEI) derive from the germline V gene. V is cut by 8 bases and J by 1 base, and the space between the germline ends is 16 bases. The treatment or condition label on this specimen signifies: live attenuated yellow fever vaccine strain. PBMCs were isolated from peripheral blood using a standard Ficoll-Paque protocol. CD4 and CD8 T-cell fractions were isolated with Dynabeads CD4 and CD8 positive selection kits. TriZol was used to extract RNA from bulk PBMCs, CD4 and CD8 fractions, and dextramer-positive and dextramer-negative fractions. The paper as a whole reports these results and caveats: Compared with the primary T-cell response, the secondary T-cell response was weaker but faster, peaking on day 5 rather than day 15. Because abundant contaminating clonotypes from the bulk population could be contained in FACS-sorted repertoires, computational filtering was required. A small share of clonotypes was detected in both CD4 and CD8 compartments, with the overlap likely arising from convergent recombination. Most clones expanded after primary vaccination (approximately 96% of CD4 and around nine tenths of CD8) were re-detected after the booster, suggesting that broad memory maintenance occurred. The study included only a couple of donors, which limits how far the findings can be generalized.

The V gene is TRBV2 and the J gene is TRBJ2-3; the D call is possibly TRBD1 or TRBD2, each sharing 5 bases. This sample comprised CD8+ T cells sorted from PBMCs, obtained 10 to 11 days after the first yellow fever vaccination. The source of this sequence is a man aged 18 to 30 who received the YFV17D yellow fever vaccine. The CDR3 region: CASFRAGRGTDTQYF. The DNA reads TGTGCCAGCTTTCGAGCAGGGAGAGGCACAGATACGCAGTATTTT.